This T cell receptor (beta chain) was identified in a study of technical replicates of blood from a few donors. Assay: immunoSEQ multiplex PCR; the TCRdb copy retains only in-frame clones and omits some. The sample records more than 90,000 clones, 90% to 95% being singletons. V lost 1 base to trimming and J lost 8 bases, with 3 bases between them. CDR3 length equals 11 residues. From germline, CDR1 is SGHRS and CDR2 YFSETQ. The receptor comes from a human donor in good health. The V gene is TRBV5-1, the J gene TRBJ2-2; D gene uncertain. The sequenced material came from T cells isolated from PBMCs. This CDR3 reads CASSLSGELFF. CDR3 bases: TGCGCCAGCAGCTTGTCGGGGGAGCTGTTTTTT. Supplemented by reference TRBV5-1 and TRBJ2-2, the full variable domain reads KAGVTQTPRYLIKTRGQQVTLSCSPISGHRSVSWYQQTPGQGLQFLFEYFSETQRNKGNFPGRFSGRQFSNSRSEMNVSTLELGDSALYLCASSLSGELFFGEGSRLTVL.